These T cell receptor beta chains were read from a single sample in a study of human T cells and chemical hapten exposure. MiXCR was run by TCRdb on the RACE reads, yielding one entry per CDR3 protein. The repertoire consists of 85,000 to 120,000 distinct CDR3 sequences, with 9% to 15% occurring once and the leading ten covering about 1.6%. This specimen consisted of whole blood, obtained in connection with sensitization to the hapten diphenylcyclopropenone (DPC). Every receptor here comes from a woman aged 45-65 years with alopecia areata. Some clones in this sample may be carry-over from other donors' samples. Both conserved end residues are part of each CDR3. The D gene is left open where the match is weak. Clone size is given for some rows only: seen once, a few or many times, or a class if the clone is expanded.

d_call	v_call	j_call	clone_size	cdr3_nt	cdr3_aa
TRBD1	TRBV12-3/TRBV12-4	TRBJ1-2	NA	TGTGCCAGCAGTCCTGACCGGGACAGGGCTAACTATGGCTACACCTTC	CASSPDRDRANYGYTF
NA	TRBV7-2	TRBJ1-1	many	TGTGCCAGCAGCTTACGTCAGGTCACTGAAGCTTTCTTT	CASSLRQVTEAFF
NA	TRBV11-2	TRBJ2-5	many	TGTGCCAGCAGCTCAGGAGGGCAGGAGGGGACCCAGTACTTC	CASSSGGQEGTQYF
NA	TRBV11-2	TRBJ1-1	many	TGTGCCAGCAGACCAGGGAATAGGGCCTTAGCTTTCTTT	CASRPGNRALAFF
NA	TRBV20-1	TRBJ2-3	many	TGCAGTGCTACGGCCTTAGAGGGGGGCCTGGATACGCAGTATTTT	CSATALEGGLDTQYF
NA	TRBV12-3/TRBV12-4	TRBJ2-7	many	TGTGCCAGCACCTCAGGGGGACTTGTGACCTACGAGCAGTACTTC	CASTSGGLVTYEQYF
TRBD2	TRBV11-2	TRBJ2-1	NA	TGTGCCAGCACCCAAATAGAGGGCCTAGCGGGGGCGTACAATGAGCAGTTCTTC	CASTQIEGLAGAYNEQFF
NA	TRBV21-1	TRBJ1-2	NA	TGTGCCAGCAGCCGACCGGACCAAAGGACGGACGATTCCTATGGCTACACCTTC	CASSRPDQRTDDSYGYTF
NA	TRBV11-2	TRBJ1-6	many	TGTGCCAGCAGCTTAGACGGGGGGGGCAATTCACCCCTCCACTTT	CASSLDGGGNSPLHF
TRBD2	TRBV6-6	TRBJ2-1	few	TGTGCCAGCAGTTACTCGACCCCTAGCGGGGGCTACAATGAGCAGTTCTTC	CASSYSTPSGGYNEQFF
NA	TRBV28	TRBJ1-5	few	TGTGCCAGCAGTTTAGGGGCTGCTGGCCAGCCCCAGCATTTT	CASSLGAAGQPQHF
NA	TRBV7-9	TRBJ1-2	few	TGTGCCAGCAGCCCGGACCCGGATTACGGCTACACCTTC	CASSPDPDYGYTF
TRBD1	TRBV6-5	TRBJ1-5	many	TGTGCCAGCAGGCGCCAGGGGGTTCACAATCAGCCCCAGCATTTT	CASRRQGVHNQPQHF
NA	TRBV20-1	TRBJ2-1	many	TGCAGTGCCACCCCCCCCAATGAGCAGTTCTTC	CSATPPNEQFF
NA	TRBV5-1	TRBJ2-3	NA	TGCGCCAGCAGCCCAGGGAACGGACCGACAGATACGCAGTATTTT	CASSPGNGPTDTQYF
NA	TRBV7-2	TRBJ2-7	NA	TGTGCCACTTCTTTGACCCTGCTTTCCTACGAGCAGTACTTC	CATSLTLLSYEQYF
NA	TRBV6-5	TRBJ2-5	NA	TGTGCCAGCAGTTACTCGAGGGACTACCAAGAGACCCAGTACTTC	CASSYSRDYQETQYF
TRBD1	TRBV19	TRBJ2-4	many	TGTGCCAGTAGAATGTGGACAGGGGGCGACATTCAGTACTTC	CASRMWTGGDIQYF
TRBD1	TRBV2	TRBJ1-1	NA	TGTGCCAGCTCCGAACAGGGGACGGACACTGAAGCTTTCTTT	CASSEQGTDTEAFF
NA	TRBV28	TRBJ2-5	many	TGTGCCAGCAGTCTCCACGGAGGTCCGGAGACCCAGTACTTC	CASSLHGGPETQYF
NA	TRBV18	TRBJ2-3	NA	TGTGCCAGCTCACCACCCGGACTTAATACGCAGTATTTT	CASSPPGLNTQYF
NA	TRBV10-3	TRBJ2-5	few	TGTGCCATCAGTCCCCGGGACCGCCAAGAGACCCAGTACTTC	CAISPRDRQETQYF
NA	TRBV28	TRBJ2-3	few	TGTGCCAGCAGTTCCTGGGGCGACAACACAGATACGCAGTATTTT	CASSSWGDNTDTQYF
NA	TRBV12-3/TRBV12-4	TRBJ2-3	NA	TGTGCCAGCAGTTTAAGGGGTATGGGCGGCACAGATACGCAGTATTTT	CASSLRGMGGTDTQYF
TRBD1	TRBV6-5	TRBJ2-7	few	TGTGCCAGCAGCCGACAGGGGCCCTACGAGCAGTACTTC	CASSRQGPYEQYF
NA	TRBV29-1	TRBJ2-2	few	TGCAGCGTTGCAAGGGGTGACGGCTACACCGGGGAGCTGTTTTTT	CSVARGDGYTGELFF
TRBD1	TRBV2	TRBJ1-5	NA	TGTGCCAGCACGCGCGGGACAGTAAATTATAGCAATCAGCCCCAGCATTTT	CASTRGTVNYSNQPQHF
NA	TRBV27	TRBJ2-1	NA	TGTGCCAGCAGTAGGGGGGGCGGTACCTACAATGAGCAGTTCTTC	CASSRGGGTYNEQFF
NA	TRBV6-5	TRBJ2-7	many	TGTGCCAGCAGTTACTCCAGGGGACCCTCATACGAGCAGTACTTC	CASSYSRGPSYEQYF
TRBD2	TRBV3-1	TRBJ2-1	NA	TGTGCCAGCAGCCAAGGTCGGACTAGCGGGATATATGAGCAGTTCTTC	CASSQGRTSGIYEQFF
NA	TRBV7-2	TRBJ2-2	few	TGTGCCAGCAGCTTGGGAGCGGGCAGAGGGGAGCTGTTTTTT	CASSLGAGRGELFF
NA	TRBV27	TRBJ2-4	few	TGTGCCAGCAGTTTGTCAGGGCTCGAGGGCTTTCAGTACTTC	CASSLSGLEGFQYF
NA	TRBV29-1	TRBJ2-7	few	TGCAGCGTACGCGGGACAGAGGGAGGGGAGCAGTACTTC	CSVRGTEGGEQYF
NA	TRBV5-1	TRBJ1-2	NA	TGCGCCAGCAGCTTGGCGGACGGCCAGTATGGCTACACCTTC	CASSLADGQYGYTF
NA	TRBV7-8	TRBJ2-1	few	TGTGCCAGCAGCTTCGACAGCGACTACAATGAGCAGTTCTTC	CASSFDSDYNEQFF
NA	TRBV3-1	TRBJ2-7	NA	TGTGCCAGCAGCCAGAGCCCGGGAGTTTACGAGCAGTACTTC	CASSQSPGVYEQYF
NA	TRBV18	TRBJ1-3	few	TGTGCCAGCTCACCTACTGAGAACTCTGGAAACACCATATATTTT	CASSPTENSGNTIYF
NA	TRBV3-1	TRBJ2-7	few	TGTGCCAGCAGCCTTGGCTCCCGGGGCTACGAGCAGTACTTC	CASSLGSRGYEQYF
TRBD1	TRBV6-5	TRBJ2-5	few	TGTGCCAGCAGTTACCATACAGGGGGCGAGGAGACCCAGTACTTC	CASSYHTGGEETQYF
NA	TRBV20-1	TRBJ1-1	few	TGCAGTGCTAGAGACATGAACACTGAAGCTTTCTTT	CSARDMNTEAFF
NA	TRBV28	TRBJ1-5	NA	TGTGCCAGCAGTACACAGGATAATCAGCCCCAGCATTTT	CASSTQDNQPQHF
TRBD1	TRBV25-1	TRBJ2-2	NA	TGTGCCAGCAGTGAATACACAGGGGGCTCCGACACCGGGGAGCTGTTTTTT	CASSEYTGGSDTGELFF
NA	TRBV7-8	TRBJ2-7	few	TGTGCCAGCAGCTTAGGTCCCGAGCAGTACTTC	CASSLGPEQYF
NA	TRBV5-1	TRBJ1-6	few	TGCGCCAGCAGCTTGAATAAGGGAGGGCCGGGGAATTCACCCCTCCACTTT	CASSLNKGGPGNSPLHF
NA	TRBV6-5	TRBJ2-7	NA	TGTGCCAGCAGTTACCACAGGGACTACGAGCAGTACTTC	CASSYHRDYEQYF
TRBD1	TRBV20-1	TRBJ1-6	NA	TGCAGTGCTGGAGCCGGGACAGTCCCTAATTCACCCCTCCACTTT	CSAGAGTVPNSPLHF
NA	TRBV19	TRBJ1-4	many	TGTGCCAGTAGCCCGGGACCTGAAAAACTGTTTTTT	CASSPGPEKLFF
NA	TRBV29-1	TRBJ1-1	many	TGCAGCGTATCACTATTTAACACTGAAGCTTTCTTT	CSVSLFNTEAFF
NA	TRBV10-1	TRBJ1-4	few	TGCGCCAGCAGCCTAGACGCGGTTTCTGGCGAAAAACTGTTTTTT	CASSLDAVSGEKLFF
NA	TRBV4-1	TRBJ2-3	many	TGCGCCAGCAGCCGGACGCCTACAGGGATGGGAGGCACAGATACGCAGTATTTT	CASSRTPTGMGGTDTQYF
NA	TRBV6-2/TRBV6-3	TRBJ2-2	few	TGTGCCAGCAGAAGGGACCGCACGAACACCGGGGAGCTGTTTTTT	CASRRDRTNTGELFF
NA	TRBV28	TRBJ1-3	few	TGTGCCAGCAGTTTCAGCGGGGGAAACACCATATATTTT	CASSFSGGNTIYF
TRBD1	TRBV7-2	TRBJ1-1	NA	TGTGCCAGCAGCTCTAGACAGGGGTCTGAAGCTTTCTTT	CASSSRQGSEAFF
NA	TRBV5-1	TRBJ2-7	few	TGCGCCAGCAGTCGGGGAGCTTTCTACGAGCAGTACTTC	CASSRGAFYEQYF
TRBD1	TRBV11-2	TRBJ1-2	few	TGTGCCAGCAGCTCGACAGGGATAGGCTACACCTTC	CASSSTGIGYTF
NA	TRBV20-1	TRBJ1-2	NA	TGCAGCGTCGACAGGCTGCACTATGGCTACACCTTC	CSVDRLHYGYTF
TRBD1	TRBV20-1	TRBJ1-1	NA	TGCAGTGCTAGAGATCGGGGACAGGGGGGCACTGAAGCTTTCTTT	CSARDRGQGGTEAFF
TRBD1	TRBV28	TRBJ1-6	NA	TGTGCCAGCAGTGACGGGACAGCCAATAATTCACCCCTCCACTTT	CASSDGTANNSPLHF
TRBD1	TRBV20-1	TRBJ2-1	NA	TGCAGTGCTAGACTTTGGGACAGGTCTTTCTTC	CSARLWDRSFF